This T cell receptor beta chain came from a study of HIV-infected patients and healthy controls. Whole blood was used without fractionation, so all unsorted peripheral T cells were included. Reverse transcription used around 480 ng RNA and constant-region primers for alpha and beta. Each of the alpha and beta chains got its own library through chain-specific third strand synthesis with indices. MiXCR was run by TCRdb on the 5' RACE reads, yielding one entry per CDR3 protein. This table has about 6,000 distinct CDR3 sequences, approximately 10% appearing once. Germline V gives CDR1 SGHRS, CDR2 YFSETQ. Deletions cut 7 bases from V and 8 bases from J, with 12 bases between. The length of the CDR3 is 12 residues. This clonotype was observed a handful of times.

This chain uses TRBV5-1 with TRBJ1-4; D uncertain. This sequence originates from an adult with HIV infection. Specimen: blood, collected before antiretroviral therapy. CDR3 sequence: CASRPDGEKLFF. The CDR3 nucleotides are TGCGCCAGCCGCCCAGACGGGGAAAAACTGTTTTTT.